What follows are 14 T cell receptor beta chains derived from one specimen sequenced in a study of response to subunit inactivated influenza vaccine. A single record per CDR3 protein comes from TCRdb applying MiXCR to the RT-PCR reads. This repertoire shows more than 450,000 distinct CDR3 sequences, roughly 12% found once; its top ten account for around 9.6%. The sequences come from PBMCs from blood, collected on the day of vaccination. These receptors all come from a man aged 50-59 years who received an inactivated influenza vaccine.

This clonotype has just a few counts. The chain couples TRBV12-3 or TRBV12-4 to TRBJ2-2; 7 positions agree with TRBD2. The V gene end was trimmed by 7 bases and the J gene end by 4 bases; junction bases not matched to a gene: 9. The length of the CDR3 is 15 residues. This chain's CDR3 is CASTPWGGSTGELFF. Here the CDR3 DNA reads TGTGCCAGCACCCCATGGGGGGGGAGCACCGGGGAGCTGTTTTTT.

In its sample, this clonotype was seen a few times. This chain connects TRBV5-1 to TRBJ2-4; 11 bases agree with TRBD2. The germline gives CDR1 SGHRS, CDR2 YFSETQ. CDR3 length: 17 residues. Trimming at V came to 1 base and at J to 4 bases, leaving 7 bases not matched to a gene. The CDR3 sequence: CASSLNSGREEKNIQYF. CDR3 sequence (DNA): TGCGCCAGCAGCTTGAATAGCGGGAGGGAAGAGAAAAACATTCAGTACTTC.

The chain links TRBV7-6 to TRBJ2-1; D perhaps matches TRBD1 (5 bases). V was clipped by 1 base and J by 0 bases, with 13 bases between them. The CDR3 contains 17 residues. The V gene's germline CDR1 is SGHVS and CDR2 FNYEAQ. DNA of the CDR3: TGTGCCAGCAGCTTAGGGACCAGGGTTTCCTCCTACAATGAGCAGTTCTTC. Its protein product is CASSLGTRVSSYNEQFF.

This clonotype has a handful of counts. The gene calls are TRBV10-3 and TRBJ2-5; no reliable D call. CDR1 is ENHRY, CDR2 SYGVKD, per germline. This CDR3 has 13 residues. The V gene lost 8 bases and the J gene lost 1 base, with 11 bases spanning the gap. CDR3 DNA sequence: TGTGCCATCGGGTACAGTCTCCAAGAGACCCAGTACTTC. Translating gives CAIGYSLQETQYF.

This clonotype came up many times. This chain links TRBV12-3 or TRBV12-4 with TRBJ2-2; 7 bases align to TRBD1. The junction had 5 bases not matched to a gene; V was cut back by 6 bases and J by 7 bases. The length of the CDR3 is 13 residues. Here the CDR3 DNA reads TGTGCCAGCAGACAGGGGAAGGTCGGGGAGCTGTTTTTT. It is translated as CASRQGKVGELFF.

This clonotype was seen at least ten times. This sequence joins TRBV5-6 and TRBJ2-3; 8 bases align to TRBD2. The CDR3 totals 14 residues. With 1 base clipped from V and 5 bases from J, the junction kept 3 bases outside the gene matches. CDR1 SGHDT and CDR2 YYEEEE come from the germline V gene. DNA of the CDR3: TGTGCCAGCAGCTTGTCCGGGGGGGGAGATACGCAGTATTTT. Translating gives CASSLSGGGDTQYF.

This clonotype was recorded a few times. The V call is TRBV19, the J call TRBJ2-7, with D tentatively TRBD2 (5 bases). Trimming pared 1 base from V and 4 bases from J, leaving 11 bases between. Germline V gene data show CDR1 as LNHDA and CDR2 as SQIVND (reference sequence). This CDR3 region has 14 residues. CDR3 bases: TGTGCCAGTAGTATAGCCCCAGGAGGTTACGAGCAGTACTTC. Encoded protein: CASSIAPGGYEQYF.

The genes are TRBV20-1 and TRBJ2-3; no clear D. Germline V gene lookup returns CDR1 DFQATT and CDR2 SNEGSKA (reference sequence). The V gene lost 3 bases and the J gene lost 4 bases, with 23 bases spanning the gap. The CDR3 consists of 17 residues. In DNA form, the CDR3 reads TGCAGTGCTAGCCTCGCGGACGGCCTTGCTGGTCCAGATACGCAGTATTTT. Protein sequence: CSASLADGLAGPDTQYF.

This clonotype occurred a few times. The genes are TRBV4-1 and TRBJ2-1; a weak D match, TRBD2 (8 bases). Trimming took 0 bases from V and 9 from J, leaving 33 bases between them. The CDR3 contains 21 residues. The V gene's germline CDR1 is MGHRA and CDR2 YSYEKL. CDR3 nucleotides: TGCGCCAGCAGCCAAGACGGGCTTAGCAGGCAGGGGGAAGCGGGAGTCGCTGAGCAGTTCTTC. This gives the protein CASSQDGLSRQGEAGVAEQFF.

This clonotype turned up a few times. The V and J genes are TRBV29-1 and TRBJ2-3; D not resolved. The ends were cut back, 4 bases at V and 0 bases at J, with 8 bases in the middle. The CDR3 consists of 13 residues. The germline V gene encodes CDR1 SQVTM and CDR2 ANQGSEA. The CDR3 region is CSVGAASTDTQYF. In DNA form, the CDR3 reads TGCAGCGTTGGGGCAGCGAGCACAGATACGCAGTATTTT.

This clonotype occurred a few times. The J gene is TRBJ2-2, the V gene TRBV12-3 or TRBV12-4; D is uncertain. Trimming shortened V by 1 base and J by 4 bases, and 10 bases separated the two germline ends. The CDR3 loop spans 15 amino acids. The CDR3 coding sequence is TGTGCCAGCAGTTTAGACTCCGGTAGCACCGGGGAGCTGTTTTTT. This translates into CASSLDSGSTGELFF.

This clonotype appeared a few times. The rearrangement links TRBV5-5 to TRBJ2-1, with D perhaps matching TRBD2 (7 bases). Deletions cut 2 bases from V and 9 bases from J, with 15 bases between. There are 14 residues in the CDR3. The germline V gene has CDR1 SGHKS and CDR2 YYEKEE (reference sequence). Here the CDR3 DNA reads TGTGCCAGCAGCTTCCAGGGGAGGGTCGGTGAGCAGTTCTTC. This translates into CASSFQGRVGEQFF.

The rearrangement joins TRBV11-2 to TRBJ2-7; weak D call: TRBD1 (5 bases). The CDR3 runs to 19 residues. Trimming took 3 bases from V and 2 from J, leaving 26 bases between them. Germline V lookup: CDR1 SGHAT, CDR2 FQNNGV. Here the CDR3 reads CASSLTAYLGLERTYEQYF. In DNA form, the CDR3 reads TGTGCCAGCAGCTTGACAGCCTACCTGGGGTTAGAAAGAACCTACGAGCAGTACTTC.

The chain has TRBV20-1 and TRBJ2-5; 13 bases match TRBD2. After removal of 4 bases from V and 9 bases from J, the junction contained 11 bases not matched to a gene. Germline assignment: CDR1 DFQATT and CDR2 SNEGSKA (reference sequence). The CDR3 consists of 15 residues. CDR3 bases: TGCAGTGCTACCGGGACTAGCGGGGTCACTGGCTCCCAGTACTTC. It yields the protein CSATGTSGVTGSQYF.